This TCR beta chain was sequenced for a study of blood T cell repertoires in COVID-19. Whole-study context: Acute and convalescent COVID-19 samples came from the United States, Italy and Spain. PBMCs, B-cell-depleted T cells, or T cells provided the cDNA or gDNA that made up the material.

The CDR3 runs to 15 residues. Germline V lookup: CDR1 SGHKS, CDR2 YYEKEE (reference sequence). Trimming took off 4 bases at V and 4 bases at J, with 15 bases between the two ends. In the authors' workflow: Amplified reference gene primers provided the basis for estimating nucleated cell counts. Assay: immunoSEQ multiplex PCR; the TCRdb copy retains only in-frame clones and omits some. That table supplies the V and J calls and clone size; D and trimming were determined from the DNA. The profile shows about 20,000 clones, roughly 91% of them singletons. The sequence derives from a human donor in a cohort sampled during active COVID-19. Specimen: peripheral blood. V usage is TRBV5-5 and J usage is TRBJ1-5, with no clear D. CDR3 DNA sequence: TGTGCCAGCAGCACGAATCCGGGAACTAATCAGCCCCAGCATTTT. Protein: CASSTNPGTNQPQHF.